A single sample gave rise to the 3 T cell receptor beta chains below, sequenced in a study of radiation and T cells in renal cell carcinoma. The table came from immunoSEQ multiplex PCR; TCRdb's copy has only in-frame clones and leaves some out. The table records approximately 18,000 clones, less than 70% of them present only once. The sample's treatment: 15 Gy SBRT to primary tumor, nephrectomy 4 weeks later. The sequencing used tumor tissue, collected from a patient whose treatment included radiotherapy and nephrectomy. These receptors all stem from a woman in her 70s with renal cell carcinoma.

The chain is built from TRBV6-5 and TRBJ1-6; D not certain. V was cut by 8 bases and J by 0 bases, with 8 bases left in between. This CDR3 is built from 14 residues. Germline CDR1 reads MNHEY; CDR2 reads SVGAGI. CDR3 DNA: TGTGCCAGCGGACGAAGCTCCTATAATTCACCCCTCCACTTT. The encoded protein is CASGRSSYNSPLHF.

The chain couples TRBV28 to TRBJ2-5; TRBD1 agrees at 8 bases. The V segment lost 4 bases and the J segment 5 bases; nucleotides outside the gene matches: 6. CDR1 MDHEN and CDR2 SYDVKM come from the germline V gene. The CDR3 is 14 residues long. The CDR3: CASSSPDRDETQYF. The CDR3 nucleotides read TGTGCCAGCAGTTCCCCGGACAGGGACGAGACCCAGTACTTC.

This clone is deemed medium-sized. The rearrangement joins TRBV20-1 to TRBJ2-2, with D unclear. V was trimmed by 2 bases and J by 8 bases, leaving 6 bases between them. CDR3 length equals 11 residues. From germline, CDR1 is DFQATT and CDR2 SNEGSKA (reference sequence). The CDR3: CSARRAGELFF. Written as DNA, the CDR3 is TGCAGTGCTAGAAGGGCGGGGGAGCTGTTTTTT.